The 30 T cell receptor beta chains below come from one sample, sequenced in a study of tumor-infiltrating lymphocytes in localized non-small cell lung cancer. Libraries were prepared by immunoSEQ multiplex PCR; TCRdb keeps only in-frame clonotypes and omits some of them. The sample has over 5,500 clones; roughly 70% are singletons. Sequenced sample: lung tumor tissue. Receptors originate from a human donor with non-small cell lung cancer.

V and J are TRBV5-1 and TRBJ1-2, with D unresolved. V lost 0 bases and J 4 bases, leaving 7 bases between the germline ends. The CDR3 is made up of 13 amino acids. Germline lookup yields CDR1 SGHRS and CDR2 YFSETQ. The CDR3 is CASSLDGLYGYTF. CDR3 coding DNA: TGCGCCAGCAGCTTGGACGGACTCTATGGCTACACCTTC.

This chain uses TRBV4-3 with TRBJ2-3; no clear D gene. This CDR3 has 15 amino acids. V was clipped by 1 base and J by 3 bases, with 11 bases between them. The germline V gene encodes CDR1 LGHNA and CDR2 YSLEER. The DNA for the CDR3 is TGCGCCAGCAGCCAAGGGATCGGATTTACAGATACGCAGTATTTT. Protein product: CASSQGIGFTDTQYF.

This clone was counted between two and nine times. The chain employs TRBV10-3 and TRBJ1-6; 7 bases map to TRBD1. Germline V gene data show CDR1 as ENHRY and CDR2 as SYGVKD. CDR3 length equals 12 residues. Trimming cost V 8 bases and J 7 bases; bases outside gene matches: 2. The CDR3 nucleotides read TGTGCCATCGGGACAGAAAATTCACCCCTCCACTTT. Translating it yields CAIGTENSPLHF.

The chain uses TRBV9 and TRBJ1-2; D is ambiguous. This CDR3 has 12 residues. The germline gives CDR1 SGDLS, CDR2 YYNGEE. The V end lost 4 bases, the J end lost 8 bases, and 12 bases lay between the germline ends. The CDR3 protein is CASSPPMGGYTF. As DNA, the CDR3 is TGTGCCAGCAGCCCCCCTATGGGAGGCTACACCTTC.

The DNA of the CDR3 is TGTGCCTGGAACCATCGGGTAGCAGGGGGCCGCTATGGCTACACCTTC. Protein sequence: CAWNHRVAGGRYGYTF. The chain joins TRBV30 to TRBJ1-2, with 8 bases fitting TRBD1. Germline assignment: CDR1 GTSNPN and CDR2 SVGIG (reference sequence). After removal of 4 bases from V and 4 bases from J, the junction contained 14 bases not matched to a gene. CDR3 size: 16 residues.

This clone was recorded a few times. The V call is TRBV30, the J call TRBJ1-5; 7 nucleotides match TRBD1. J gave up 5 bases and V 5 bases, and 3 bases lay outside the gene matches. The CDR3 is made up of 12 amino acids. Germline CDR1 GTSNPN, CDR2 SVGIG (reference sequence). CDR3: CAWDRDDQPQHF. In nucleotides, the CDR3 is TGTGCCTGGGACAGGGACGATCAGCCCCAGCATTTT.

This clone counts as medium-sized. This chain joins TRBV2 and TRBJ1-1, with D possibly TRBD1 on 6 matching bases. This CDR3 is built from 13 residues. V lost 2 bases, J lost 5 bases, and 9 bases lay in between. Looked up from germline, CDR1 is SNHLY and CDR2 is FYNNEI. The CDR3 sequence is CASSETGRTEAFF. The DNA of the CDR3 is TGTGCCAGCAGTGAAACAGGGCGGACTGAAGCTTTCTTT.

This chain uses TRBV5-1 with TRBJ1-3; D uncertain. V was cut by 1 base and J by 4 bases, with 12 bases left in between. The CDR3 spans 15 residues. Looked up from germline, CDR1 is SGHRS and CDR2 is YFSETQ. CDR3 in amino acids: CASSLLGDIGNTIYF. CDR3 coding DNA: TGCGCCAGCAGCTTGTTGGGAGACATAGGAAACACCATATATTTT.

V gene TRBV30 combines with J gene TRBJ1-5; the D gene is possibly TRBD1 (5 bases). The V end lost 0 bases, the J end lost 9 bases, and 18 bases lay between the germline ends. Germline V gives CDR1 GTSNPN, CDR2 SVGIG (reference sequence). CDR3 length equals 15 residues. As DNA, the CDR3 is TGTGCCTGGAGTGTACAGGACCAGCCAGACCGGCCCCAGCATTTT. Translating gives CAWSVQDQPDRPQHF.

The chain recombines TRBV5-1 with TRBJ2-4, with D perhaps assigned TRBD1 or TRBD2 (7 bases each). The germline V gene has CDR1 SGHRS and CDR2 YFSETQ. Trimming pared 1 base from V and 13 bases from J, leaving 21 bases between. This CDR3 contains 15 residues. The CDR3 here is CASSLMGGGAGKQYF. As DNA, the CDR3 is TGCGCCAGCAGCTTGATGGGAGGGGGCGCGGGTAAGCAGTACTTC.

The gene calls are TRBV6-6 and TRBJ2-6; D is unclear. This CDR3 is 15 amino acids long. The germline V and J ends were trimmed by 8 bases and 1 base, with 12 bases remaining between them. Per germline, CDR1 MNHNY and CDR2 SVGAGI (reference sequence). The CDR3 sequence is CASAVGKSGANVLTF. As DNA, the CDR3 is TGTGCCAGCGCGGTAGGAAAGTCTGGGGCCAACGTCCTGACTTTC.

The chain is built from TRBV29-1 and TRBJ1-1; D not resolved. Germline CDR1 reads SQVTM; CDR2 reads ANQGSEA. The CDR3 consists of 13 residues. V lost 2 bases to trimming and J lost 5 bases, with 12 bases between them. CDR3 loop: CSVEPLGRTEAFF. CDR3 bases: TGCAGCGTTGAACCGTTGGGAAGGACTGAAGCTTTCTTT.

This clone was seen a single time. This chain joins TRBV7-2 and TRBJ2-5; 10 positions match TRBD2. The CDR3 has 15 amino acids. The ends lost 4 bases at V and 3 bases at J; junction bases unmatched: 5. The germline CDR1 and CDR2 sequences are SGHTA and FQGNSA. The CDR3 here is CASSWTSGGKETQYF. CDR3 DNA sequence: TGTGCCAGCAGCTGGACTAGCGGAGGGAAAGAGACCCAGTACTTC.

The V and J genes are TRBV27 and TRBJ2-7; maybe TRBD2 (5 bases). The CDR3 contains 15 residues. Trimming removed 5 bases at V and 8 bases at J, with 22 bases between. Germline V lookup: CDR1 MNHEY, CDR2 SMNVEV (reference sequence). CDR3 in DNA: TGTGCCAGCAGTCCCTCCGTCGGAGGATTTAGGAAGCAGTACTTC. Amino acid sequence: CASSPSVGGFRKQYF.

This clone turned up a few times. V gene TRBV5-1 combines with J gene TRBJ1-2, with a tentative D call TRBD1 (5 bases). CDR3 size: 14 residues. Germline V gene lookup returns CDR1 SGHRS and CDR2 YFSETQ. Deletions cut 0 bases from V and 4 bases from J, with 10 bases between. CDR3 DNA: TGCGCCAGCAGCTTGGATGGGGGAGGCTATGGCTACACCTTC. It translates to CASSLDGGGYGYTF.

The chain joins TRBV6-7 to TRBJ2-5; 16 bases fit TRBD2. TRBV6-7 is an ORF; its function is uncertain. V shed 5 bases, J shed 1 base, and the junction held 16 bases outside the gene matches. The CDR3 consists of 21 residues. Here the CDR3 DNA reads TGTGCCAGCAGTCTACGGGTAATGGGACTAGCGGGAGGGCCCGGCCAAGAGACCCAGTACTTC. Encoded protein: CASSLRVMGLAGGPGQETQYF.

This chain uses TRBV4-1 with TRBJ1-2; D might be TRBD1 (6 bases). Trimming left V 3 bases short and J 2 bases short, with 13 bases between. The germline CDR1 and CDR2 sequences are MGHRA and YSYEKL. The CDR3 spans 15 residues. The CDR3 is CASSQGAKANYGYTF. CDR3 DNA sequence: TGCGCCAGCAGCCAGGGGGCGAAAGCAAACTATGGCTACACCTTC.

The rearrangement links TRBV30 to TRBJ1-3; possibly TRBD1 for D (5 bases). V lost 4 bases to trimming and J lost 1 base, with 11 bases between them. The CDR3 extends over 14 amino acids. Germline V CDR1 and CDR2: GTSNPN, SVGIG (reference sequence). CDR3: CAWTPGGSGNTIYF. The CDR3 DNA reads TGTGCCTGGACCCCCGGGGGGTCTGGAAACACCATATATTTT.

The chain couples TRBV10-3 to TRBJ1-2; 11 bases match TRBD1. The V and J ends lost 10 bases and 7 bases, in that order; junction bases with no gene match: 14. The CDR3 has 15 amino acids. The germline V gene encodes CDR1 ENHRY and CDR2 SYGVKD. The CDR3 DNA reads TGTGCCACCGCCACTCGGACAGGGGGCGATGGTGGCTACACCTTC. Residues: CATATRTGGDGGYTF.

The chain's CDR3 is CASSGYEQYF. The CDR3 region has the DNA TGTGCCAGCAGTGGCTACGAGCAGTACTTC. The chain is built from TRBV25-1 and TRBJ2-7; D gene unclear. Germline-derived CDR1 and CDR2 are MGHDK and SYGVNS. The length of the CDR3 is 10 residues. Trimming cost V 4 bases and J 3 bases, with 1 base left between them.

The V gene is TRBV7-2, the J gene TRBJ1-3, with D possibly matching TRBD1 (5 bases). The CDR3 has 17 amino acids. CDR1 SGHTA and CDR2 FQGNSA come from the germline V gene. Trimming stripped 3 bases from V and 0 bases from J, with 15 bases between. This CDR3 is CASSFLHGTGSGNTIYF. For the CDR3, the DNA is TGTGCCAGCAGCTTTCTCCATGGGACTGGCTCTGGAAACACCATATATTTT.

CDR3 residues: CASREDSFFRGQPQHF. DNA of the CDR3: TGTGCCAGCAGGGAGGACAGTTTTTTCCGTGGACAGCCCCAGCATTTT. The chain employs TRBV2 and TRBJ1-5; tentative D call: TRBD1 (6 bases). V lost 6 bases, J lost 7 bases, and 22 bases lay in between. Germline V gene sequence: CDR1 SNHLY, CDR2 FYNNEI. The CDR3 is 16 residues long.

CDR3 sequence reads: CASAPAIGIGDTQYF. CDR3 sequence (DNA): TGTGCCAGCGCCCCGGCCATCGGAATAGGAGATACGCAGTATTTT. The V and J genes are TRBV18 and TRBJ2-3, with no clear D. The CDR3 sequence is 15 residues long. CDR1 and CDR2 from the germline V gene are KGHSH and LQKENI. V dropped 8 bases and J dropped 5 bases, with 20 bases sitting between them.

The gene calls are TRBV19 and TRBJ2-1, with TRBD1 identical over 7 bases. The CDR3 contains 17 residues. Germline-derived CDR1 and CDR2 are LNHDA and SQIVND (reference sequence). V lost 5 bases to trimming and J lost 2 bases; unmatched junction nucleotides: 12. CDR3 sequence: CASSGRTGDVTYNEQFF. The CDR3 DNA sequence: TGTGCCAGTAGTGGTCGGACAGGAGATGTTACCTACAATGAGCAGTTCTTC. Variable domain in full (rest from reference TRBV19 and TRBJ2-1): DGGITQSPKYLFRKEGQNVTLSCEQNLNHDAMYWYRQDPGQGLRLIYYSQIVNDFQKGDIAEGYSVSREKKESFPLTVTSAQKNPTAFYLCASSGRTGDVTYNEQFFGPGTRLTVL.

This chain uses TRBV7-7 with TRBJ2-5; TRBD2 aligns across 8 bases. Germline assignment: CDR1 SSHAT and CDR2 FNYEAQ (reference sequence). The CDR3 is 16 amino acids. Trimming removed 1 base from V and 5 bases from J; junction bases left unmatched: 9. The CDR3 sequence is CASSLEAGRGSETQYF. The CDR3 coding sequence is TGTGCCAGCAGCTTAGAGGCCGGGAGGGGTTCGGAGACCCAGTACTTC.

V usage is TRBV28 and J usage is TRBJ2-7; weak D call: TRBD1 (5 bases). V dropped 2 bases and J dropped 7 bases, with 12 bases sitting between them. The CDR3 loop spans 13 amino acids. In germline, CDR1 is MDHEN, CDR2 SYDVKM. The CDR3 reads CASSLSRAREQYF. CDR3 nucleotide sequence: TGTGCCAGCAGTTTAAGCAGGGCGAGAGAGCAGTACTTC.

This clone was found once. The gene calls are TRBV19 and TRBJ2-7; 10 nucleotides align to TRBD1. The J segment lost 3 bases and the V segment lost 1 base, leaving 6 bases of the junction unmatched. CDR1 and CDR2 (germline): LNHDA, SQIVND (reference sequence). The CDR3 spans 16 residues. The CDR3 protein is CASSIALDRGNYEQYF. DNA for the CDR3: TGTGCCAGTAGTATAGCCCTGGACAGGGGGAACTACGAGCAGTACTTC.

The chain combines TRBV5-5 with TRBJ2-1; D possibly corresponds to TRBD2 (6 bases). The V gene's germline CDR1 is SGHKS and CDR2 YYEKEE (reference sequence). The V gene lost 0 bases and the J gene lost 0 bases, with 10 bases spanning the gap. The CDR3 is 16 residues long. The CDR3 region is CASSLGLVFSYNEQFF. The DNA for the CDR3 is TGTGCCAGCAGCTTGGGACTAGTGTTCTCCTACAATGAGCAGTTCTTC.

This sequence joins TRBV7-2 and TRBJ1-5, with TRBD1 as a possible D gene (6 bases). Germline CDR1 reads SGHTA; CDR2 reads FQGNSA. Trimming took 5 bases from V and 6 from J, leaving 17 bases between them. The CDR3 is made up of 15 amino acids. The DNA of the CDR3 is TGTGCCAGCAGCCCTCTAACAGGGTCCACTCAGCCCCAGCATTTT. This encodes CASSPLTGSTQPQHF.

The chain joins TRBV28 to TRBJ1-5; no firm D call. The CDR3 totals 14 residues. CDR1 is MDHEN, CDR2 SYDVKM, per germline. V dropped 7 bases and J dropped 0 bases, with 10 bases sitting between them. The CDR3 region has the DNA TGTGCCAGCACAGACACTCTTAGCAATCAGCCCCAGCATTTT. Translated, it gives CASTDTLSNQPQHF.